This T cell receptor beta chain was captured in a study of T cells after yellow fever vaccination. Findings of the study overall: The study noted that FACS-sorted repertoires could contain abundant clonotypes contaminating from the bulk population. Reappearing after the booster were most of the clones from primary vaccination (roughly 95% CD4, 88% CD8).

This CDR3 has 15 residues. CDR1 and CDR2 from the germline V gene are DFQATT and SNEGSKA (reference sequence). V lost 0 bases, J lost 6 bases, and 18 bases lay in between. Via MiXCR, TCRdb re-called the 5' RACE reads, giving one row per CDR3 protein. The sample lists around 300,000 distinct CDR3 sequences, 4.1% occurring once. This clonotype was counted a few times. Its antigen is unknown. This TCR came from a man aged 18 to 29 who received the YFV17D yellow fever vaccine. This chain joins TRBV20-1 and TRBJ2-7; the D is unclear. Sequenced material: PBMCs, taken 5 days after the yellow fever booster vaccination. The DNA of the CDR3 is TGCAGTGCTAGAGATCCTGCAGGCCCGAGTTCCGAGCAGTACTTC. It yields the protein CSARDPAGPSSEQYF.